The 23 T cell receptor beta chains listed next were all sequenced from one sample in a study of cytomegalovirus exposure and HLA in healthy donors. The repertoire was sequenced with immunoSEQ multiplex PCR; TCRdb's copy has only in-frame clones and lacks some. The sample lists roughly 64,000 clones; 95% were seen once. The sequenced sample was PBMCs. These receptors were collected from a woman aged 18-29 years in good health and CMV-seropositive.

The V and J genes are TRBV28 and TRBJ2-1; 10 bases fit TRBD2. Per germline, CDR1 MDHEN and CDR2 SYDVKM. The CDR3 has 15 residues. V trimming: 3 bases; J trimming: 7 bases; junction bases outside the gene matches: 6. CDR3 loop: CASSFPAGGRNEQFF. CDR3 in DNA: TGTGCCAGCAGTTTTCCAGCGGGAGGGAGGAATGAGCAGTTCTTC.

This clone appeared a single time. The J gene is TRBJ1-5, the V gene TRBV28; tentative D call: TRBD1 (5 bases). Germline V gives CDR1 MDHEN, CDR2 SYDVKM. V lost 3 bases and J lost 1, with 10 bases in between. The CDR3 is made up of 15 amino acids. The CDR3 reads CASSFRTPSNQPQHF. CDR3 nucleotide sequence: TGTGCCAGCAGTTTCCGGACACCAAGCAATCAGCCCCAGCATTTT.

The gene calls are TRBV5-4 and TRBJ2-7; no clear D. Germline V gives CDR1 SGHNT, CDR2 YYREEE (reference sequence). Trimming shortened V by 7 bases and J by 2 bases, and 16 bases separated the two germline ends. The CDR3 runs to 14 residues. DNA of the CDR3: TGTGCCAGCCGCACTCACGAGGCCCCCTACGAGCAGTACTTC. Protein sequence: CASRTHEAPYEQYF. The variable domain in full, completed from reference TRBV5-4 and TRBJ2-7, reads ETGVTQSPTHLIKTRGQQVTLRCSSQSGHNTVSWYQQALGQGPQFIFQYYREEENGRGNFPPRFSGLQFPNYSSELNVNALELDDSALYLCASRTHEAPYEQYFGPGTRLTVT.

The rearrangement links TRBV15 to TRBJ2-7; possible D gene TRBD2, 6 bases. Germline assignment: CDR1 LNHNV and CDR2 YYDKDF (reference sequence). Trimming stripped 5 bases from V and 8 bases from J, with 22 bases between. The CDR3 spans 15 residues. In DNA form, the CDR3 reads TGTGCCACCAGCGATGGACTTTCCGGGAGCCGTAAGCAGTACTTC. It translates to CATSDGLSGSRKQYF.

CDR3 DNA sequence: TGTGCCAGCAGCTCCGAGGGCTATGGCTACACCTTC. This encodes CASSSEGYGYTF. The rearrangement links TRBV5-6 to TRBJ1-2; D is unresolved. V was shortened by 3 bases and J by 4 bases, with 7 bases between the two germline ends. CDR1 and CDR2 (germline): SGHDT, YYEEEE. This CDR3 spans 12 amino acids.

The chain employs TRBV5-1 and TRBJ2-5, with 7 bases matching TRBD2. The CDR3 is made up of 15 amino acids. CDR1 is SGHRS and CDR2 is YFSETQ in the germline V gene. Trimming at V came to 0 bases and at J to 2 bases, leaving 4 bases not matched to a gene. DNA of the CDR3: TGCGCCAGCAGCTTGGGGAGTAGCGGGCAAGAGACCCAGTACTTC. It specifies CASSLGSSGQETQYF.

V gene TRBV18 combines with J gene TRBJ1-5; TRBD1 might be the D (6 bases). The V and J ends lost 9 bases and 1 base respectively, with 13 bases between them. CDR1 is KGHSH and CDR2 is LQKENI in the germline V gene. The CDR3 totals 14 residues. The DNA of the CDR3 is TGTGCCAGTACCGGGACAAACAGCAATCAGCCCCAGCATTTT. This translates into CASTGTNSNQPQHF. The whole variable domain, filled in from reference TRBV18 and TRBJ1-5, reads NAGVMQNPRHLVRRRGQEARLRCSPMKGHSHVYWYRQLPEEGLKFMVYLQKENIIDESGMPKERFSAEFPKEGPSILRIQQVVRGDSAAYFCASTGTNSNQPQHFGDGTRLSIL.

This chain connects TRBV29-1 to TRBJ2-5, with 8 positions matching TRBD2. CDR3 size: 17 residues. CDR1 is SQVTM, CDR2 ANQGSEA, per germline. J gave up 5 bases and V 4 bases, and 18 bases lay outside the gene matches. The CDR3, as DNA: TGCAGCGTTGCCCTACCCGGGACTAGTGTGGGTGTGGAGACCCAGTACTTC. Translation: CSVALPGTSVGVETQYF.

The chain joins TRBV30 to TRBJ1-1; D unclear. CDR1 GTSNPN and CDR2 SVGIG come from the germline V gene (reference sequence). Trimming pared 8 bases from V and 6 bases from J, leaving 19 bases between. The CDR3 has 13 residues. CDR3 DNA sequence: TGTGCCCAGTTCGTCGGCGGAAGCGCTGAAGCTTTCTTT. Its protein product is CAQFVGGSAEAFF.

This clone appeared a few times. The chain combines TRBV5-4 with TRBJ2-2; D is possibly TRBD2 (6 bases). V lost 3 bases and J lost 7, with 16 bases in between. Germline-derived CDR1 and CDR2 are SGHNT and YYREEE (reference sequence). The CDR3 totals 15 residues. The CDR3 sequence is CASSSDGSLSGELFF. CDR3 bases: TGTGCCAGCAGCTCAGACGGGAGTCTCAGCGGGGAGCTGTTTTTT.

The chain recombines TRBV27 with TRBJ2-7; D uncertain. Trimming shortened V by 1 base and J by 2 bases, and 9 bases separated the two germline ends. The CDR3 covers 14 residues. CDR1 MNHEY and CDR2 SMNVEV come from the germline V gene (reference sequence). CDR3 residues: CASSLFPGPYEQYF. The DNA of the CDR3 is TGTGCCAGCAGTTTATTCCCGGGTCCCTACGAGCAGTACTTC.

The chain is built from TRBV28 and TRBJ1-4, with D possibly being TRBD1 (5 bases). V shed 4 bases and J shed 7 bases, with 16 bases lying between them. Germline values: CDR1 MDHEN, CDR2 SYDVKM. The CDR3 is 15 residues long. This chain's CDR3 is CASSSPGGRGEKLFF. CDR3 DNA: TGTGCCAGCAGTTCCCCGGGGGGTAGGGGTGAAAAACTGTTTTTT.

V gene TRBV7-9 combines with J gene TRBJ1-3, with TRBD1 matching 9 bases. V shed 6 bases, J shed 5 bases, and the junction held 8 bases outside the gene matches. The germline V gene has CDR1 SEHNR and CDR2 FQNEAQ (reference sequence). The CDR3 runs 15 residues. DNA of the CDR3: TGTGCCAGCAGACCAGGACAGGGGTCCAGAAACACCATATATTTT. It translates to CASRPGQGSRNTIYF.

This sequence joins TRBV28 and TRBJ1-2, with D unclear. The CDR3 runs to 14 residues. The V gene lost 5 bases and the J gene lost 4 bases, with 14 bases spanning the gap. Germline lookup yields CDR1 MDHEN and CDR2 SYDVKM. The CDR3, as DNA: TGTGCCAGCAGTCTCGGGGATCGGGGCTATGGCTACACCTTC. Encoded protein: CASSLGDRGYGYTF.

This clone was seen a single time. The rearrangement joins TRBV4-3 to TRBJ2-3; 14 nucleotides line up with TRBD2. Looked up from germline, CDR1 is LGHNA and CDR2 is YSLEER. After removal of 4 bases from V and 3 bases from J, the junction contained 3 bases not matched to a gene. The CDR3 has 16 residues. CDR3 protein: CASSLWTSGGTDTQYF. For the CDR3, the DNA is TGCGCCAGCAGCCTTTGGACTAGCGGGGGGACAGATACGCAGTATTTT.

A word on this clone: The germline gene is not matched at one end of the junction; a read error may be the cause. The rearrangement uses TRBV6-6 and TRBJ2-3, with a possible D match to TRBD2 (6 bases). CDR1 MNHNY and CDR2 SVGAGI come from the germline V gene (reference sequence). The CDR3 has 11 amino acids. As DNA, the CDR3 is TGTGCCAGCAGCACGGGGGTCAGGAGTCATTTT. This gives the protein CASSTGVRSHF.

The chain carries TRBV9 and TRBJ1-4; D gene unclear. The germline CDR1 and CDR2 sequences are SGDLS and YYNGEE. CDR3 length: 15 residues. V was clipped by 2 bases and J by 5 bases, with 13 bases between them. The CDR3 nucleotides read TGTGCCAGCAGCGTCGAAGGTACAGAGAATGAAAAACTGTTTTTT. Its protein product is CASSVEGTENEKLFF.

The chain employs TRBV30 and TRBJ1-1; 8 nucleotides agree with TRBD1. Germline-derived CDR1 and CDR2 are GTSNPN and SVGIG (reference sequence). This CDR3 is 12 amino acids long. V trimming: 5 bases; J trimming: 5 bases; junction bases outside the gene matches: 4. The CDR3 spells CAWGRGQTEAFF. The CDR3 nucleotides are TGTGCCTGGGGCAGGGGGCAGACTGAAGCTTTCTTT.

The J gene is TRBJ2-3, the V gene TRBV2, with D uncertain. CDR3 length: 14 amino acids. CDR1 is SNHLY and CDR2 is FYNNEI in the germline V gene. Trimming removed 4 bases from V and 1 base from J, with 9 bases in between. DNA for the CDR3: TGTGCCAGCAGTGGCCTAGTGGGCACAGATACGCAGTATTTT. Encoded protein: CASSGLVGTDTQYF.

The chain employs TRBV7-3 and TRBJ2-5; 10 nucleotides align to TRBD2. Germline values: CDR1 SGHTA, CDR2 FQGTGA. This CDR3 comprises 19 residues. Trimming cost V 2 bases and J 0 bases; bases outside gene matches: 12. The DNA of the CDR3 is TGTGCCAGCAGCTTATGGCCACCAACTAGCGGGACCGACCAAGAGACCCAGTACTTC. It yields the protein CASSLWPPTSGTDQETQYF. The entire variable domain, with the rest obtained from reference TRBV7-3 and TRBJ2-5, is as follows: GAGVSQTPSNKVTEKGKYVELRCDPISGHTALYWYRQSLGQGPEFLIYFQGTGAADDSGLPNDRFFAVRPEGSVSTLKIQRTERGDSAVYLCASSLWPPTSGTDQETQYFGPGTRLLVL.

The chain combines TRBV6-5 with TRBJ1-2; D unresolved. Trimming pared 5 bases from V and 8 bases from J, leaving 15 bases between. There are 13 residues in the CDR3. The germline V gene encodes CDR1 MNHEY and CDR2 SVGAGI. CDR3 coding DNA: TGTGCCAGCAGTACTCTAGCCGGTGGGGGCTACACCTTC. It yields the protein CASSTLAGGGYTF.

The genes are TRBV12-2 and TRBJ1-3; TRBD1, as called in the table, went unchecked against the DNA. TRBV12-2 is designated a pseudogene. This CDR3 is 17 amino acids long. Here the CDR3 reads CASRLPIQGASGNTIYF. CDR3 DNA sequence: TGTGCAAGTCGCTTACCGATCCAGGGTGCCTCTGGAAACACCATATATTTT.

This chain uses TRBV4-1 with TRBJ2-3, with D perhaps TRBD1 (6 bases). V was clipped by 1 base and J by 3 bases, with 23 bases between them. CDR1 and CDR2 from the germline V gene are MGHRA and YSYEKL. The CDR3 has 19 amino acids. The CDR3 coding sequence is TGCGCCAGCAGCCAAGCCAGGGCAGGGGACGCCAGGAGGACAGATACGCAGTATTTT. It is translated as CASSQARAGDARRTDTQYF.